This TCR beta chain was captured in a study of blood T cell repertoires in COVID-19. Across the study: Acute-phase and convalescent COVID-19 samples originated in the United States, Italy and Spain.

This study enrolled people aged about 18 to 90 from about 26 US geographic areas. Participant-reported clinical history was the basis for cohort assignment. Symptom resolution, clearance, or two negative PCRs marked the recovered donors of Cohort 3. TCRdb's table, derived via immunoSEQ multiplex PCR, lists solely in-frame clones and lacks some. The sample shows about 240,000 clones, around 88% of them seen only once. V trimming: 1 base; J trimming: 0 bases; junction bases outside the gene matches: 6. CDR1 is MDHEN, CDR2 SYDVKM, per germline. The CDR3 spans 17 residues. The V call is TRBV28, the J call TRBJ1-5; 7 bases align to TRBD1. Sequenced: PBMCs or T cells enriched from blood (not recorded which). The clonotype was recovered from a woman younger than 45 who had recovered from COVID-19. This CDR3 reads CASSLYQGVYSNQPQHF. The CDR3 DNA is TGTGCCAGCAGTTTATATCAGGGGGTCTATAGCAATCAGCCCCAGCATTTT. The full variable domain, in which reference TRBV28 and TRBJ1-5 provide the parts outside the CDR3, is DVKVTQSSRYLVKRTGEKVFLECVQDMDHENMFWYRQDPGLGLRLIYFSYDVKMKEKGDIPEGYSVSREKKERFSLILESASTNQTSMYLCASSLYQGVYSNQPQHFGDGTRLSIL.